Listed here are 16 T cell receptor beta chains from one sample, sequenced in a study of PD-1 blockade in classical Hodgkin lymphoma. Autologous stem cell transplantation was followed by relapse in every patient, and brentuximab vedotin exposure varied. Isolated CD8+ T cells were derived from thawed PBMCs through magnetic negative selection. Method: immunoSEQ multiplex PCR; TCRdb's copy keeps in-frame clones and lacks some. The sample holds 25,000 to 30,000 clones; about 91% are singletons and the top ten take over 6.5%. Here the sequenced sample was CD8+ T cells from blood, taken at baseline. The receptors originated from a human donor with classical Hodgkin lymphoma.

V usage is TRBV5-4 and J usage is TRBJ1-1, with D unresolved. Looked up from germline, CDR1 is SGHNT and CDR2 is YYREEE (reference sequence). The CDR3 totals 13 residues. The V gene lost 5 bases and the J gene lost 1 base, with 9 bases spanning the gap. The CDR3: CASRPRGNTEAFF. For the CDR3, the DNA is TGTGCCAGCAGGCCCCGGGGGAACACTGAAGCTTTCTTT.

This clone showed up just once. The chain recombines TRBV28 with TRBJ1-1, with 8 bases fitting TRBD1. The CDR3 is 17 residues long. V shed 4 bases, J shed 0 bases, and the junction held 10 bases outside the gene matches. The germline V gene encodes CDR1 MDHEN and CDR2 SYDVKM. The DNA of the CDR3 is TGTGCCAGCAGTTCTTACCCCAGACAGGGGATGAACACTGAAGCTTTCTTT. Translation: CASSSYPRQGMNTEAFF.

In DNA, the CDR3 is TGTGCCAGCAGTTTATCGGTCAGTTGGTACGAGCAGTACTTC. This codes for CASSLSVSWYEQYF. The V call is TRBV27, the J call TRBJ2-7; D is undetermined. This CDR3 has 14 amino acids. The germline V gene encodes CDR1 MNHEY and CDR2 SMNVEV (reference sequence). The V end lost 0 bases, the J end lost 4 bases, and 10 bases lay between the germline ends.

This sequence joins TRBV28 and TRBJ2-7; TRBD1 is a possible D gene (7 bases). V was pared by 7 bases and J by 3 bases, with 13 bases between. The CDR3 runs to 13 residues. The germline gives CDR1 MDHEN, CDR2 SYDVKM. The CDR3 bases are TGTGCCAGCACCCGACAGGGAGGCTACGAGCAGTACTTC. Protein product: CASTRQGGYEQYF.

This chain uses TRBV7-8 with TRBJ2-3; D gene ambiguous. V lost 7 bases, J lost 6 bases, and 8 bases lay in between. Per the germline V gene, CDR1 is SGHVS and CDR2 is FQNEAQ. The CDR3 totals 11 residues. CDR3 nucleotide sequence: TGTGCCAGCATTCGAAGGGATACGCAGTATTTT. It is translated as CASIRRDTQYF.

The chain couples TRBV7-9 to TRBJ2-7; no firm D call. This CDR3 region has 13 residues. Germline V gene sequence: CDR1 SEHNR, CDR2 FQNEAQ (reference sequence). Trimming took 3 bases from V and 3 from J, leaving 9 bases between them. The CDR3 reads CASSLAAHYEQYF. In DNA, the CDR3 is TGTGCCAGCAGCTTGGCGGCCCACTACGAGCAGTACTTC.

The V gene is TRBV6-1, the J gene TRBJ2-7, with TRBD2 as a possible D gene (5 bases). V lost 2 bases and J lost 3, with 8 bases in between. The CDR3 loop spans 13 amino acids. Germline CDR1 is MNHNS and CDR2 is SASEGT. CDR3 sequence: CASSETSFYEQYF. The CDR3 nucleotides read TGTGCCAGCAGTGAAACTAGTTTCTACGAGCAGTACTTC.

The J gene is TRBJ1-2, the V gene TRBV9; D is undetermined. The CDR3 loop spans 12 amino acids. V gave up 7 bases and J gave up 2 bases, with 9 bases separating them. Per the germline V gene, CDR1 is SGDLS and CDR2 is YYNGEE. CDR3 sequence reads: CASVTHNYGYTF. In DNA form, the CDR3 reads TGTGCCAGCGTAACTCACAACTATGGCTACACCTTC.

The chain links TRBV9 to TRBJ1-1; TRBD1 agrees at 9 bases. J lost 4 bases, V lost 3 bases, and 7 bases had no gene match. Germline V gene sequence: CDR1 SGDLS, CDR2 YYNGEE. CDR3 length: 15 amino acids. CDR3 sequence reads: CASSEGTGTLTEAFF. CDR3 nucleotides: TGTGCCAGCAGCGAGGGGACAGGGACCCTCACTGAAGCTTTCTTT.

V is TRBV19 and J is TRBJ2-7; D may be TRBD1 (6 bases). The CDR3 extends over 14 amino acids. Trimming left V 4 bases short and J 3 bases short, with 13 bases between. Looked up from germline, CDR1 is LNHDA and CDR2 is SQIVND (reference sequence). The CDR3: CASSTAGTNYEQYF. CDR3 nucleotides: TGTGCCAGTAGTACCGCCGGGACAAACTACGAGCAGTACTTC. Using reference TRBV19 and TRBJ2-7 for the parts outside the CDR3, the full variable domain is DGGITQSPKYLFRKEGQNVTLSCEQNLNHDAMYWYRQDPGQGLRLIYYSQIVNDFQKGDIAEGYSVSREKKESFPLTVTSAQKNPTAFYLCASSTAGTNYEQYFGPGTRLTVT.

The CDR3 sequence is CASSSTGSETYEQYF. The CDR3 DNA reads TGTGCCAGCAGCTCTACAGGGTCAGAGACCTACGAGCAGTACTTC. The chain recombines TRBV7-9 with TRBJ2-7; D might be TRBD1 (6 bases). The CDR3 consists of 15 residues. The germline V gene encodes CDR1 SEHNR and CDR2 FQNEAQ (reference sequence). The V end lost 4 bases, the J end lost 2 bases, and 15 bases lay between the germline ends.

J is TRBJ1-2 and V is TRBV6-5, with 7 bases lining up with TRBD1. V shed 7 bases, J shed 3 bases, and the junction held 11 bases outside the gene matches. Germline values: CDR1 MNHEY, CDR2 SVGAGI. This CDR3 region has 15 residues. The DNA for the CDR3 is TGTGCCAGCACCCCCCTTCAGGGGGGGTACTATGGCTACACCTTC. Translation gives CASTPLQGGYYGYTF.

The rearrangement links TRBV27 to TRBJ1-3; 8 nucleotides agree with TRBD1. The ends lost 5 bases at V and 4 bases at J; junction bases unmatched: 4. The CDR3 totals 14 residues. Germline V gene data show CDR1 as MNHEY and CDR2 as SMNVEV (reference sequence). The CDR3 sequence is CASSPTGVGNTIYF. CDR3 coding DNA: TGTGCCAGCAGTCCGACAGGGGTAGGAAACACCATATATTTT.

The chain is built from TRBV7-9 and TRBJ1-4; TRBD1 is a possible D gene (6 bases). This CDR3 region has 15 residues. Trimming pared 0 bases from V and 4 bases from J, leaving 9 bases between. Per germline, CDR1 SEHNR and CDR2 FQNEAQ (reference sequence). CDR3 nucleotides: TGTGCCAGCAGCTTAGCACAGGGCCGTAATGAAAAACTGTTTTTT. Protein: CASSLAQGRNEKLFF.

The rearrangement uses TRBV27 and TRBJ2-4, with D perhaps matching TRBD1 or TRBD2 (5 bases each). The CDR3 has 14 amino acids. Trimming shortened V by 7 bases and J by 7 bases, and 17 bases separated the two germline ends. Germline V gene sequence: CDR1 MNHEY, CDR2 SMNVEV (reference sequence). The CDR3 sequence is CASTGTSDANIQYF. As DNA, the CDR3 is TGTGCCAGCACCGGGACGTCTGATGCTAACATTCAGTACTTC.

V is TRBV27 and J is TRBJ2-2, with a weak D call TRBD2 (5 bases). Germline CDR1 reads MNHEY; CDR2 reads SMNVEV (reference sequence). The CDR3 extends over 13 amino acids. The V gene lost 5 bases and the J gene lost 5 bases, with 9 bases spanning the gap. The CDR3 DNA sequence: TGTGCCAGCAGTCTCGGGATAACCGGGGAGCTGTTTTTT. Translated: CASSLGITGELFF.